Listed below are T cell receptor beta chains from one sample, sequenced in a study of T-cell reconstitution after alpha-beta-depleted transplantation in children. TCRdb analysed the PCR reads with MiXCR anew, one entry per CDR3 protein. The sample lists fewer than 550,000 distinct CDR3 sequences, roughly an eighth occurring once. The sample was PBMCs, mostly from graft donor cells, taken 180 days after TCRalphabeta/CD19-depleted stem cell transplant. Receptors were obtained from a female patient under 10 years old who had a stem cell transplant for aplastic anemia, so the T cells may come from the graft donor. The CDR3 runs from the conserved cysteine through the conserved F or W. Each record gives: clone size, V gene, D gene, J gene, CDR3 protein, CDR3 DNA. The D gene is left open where the match is weak. Where a row states a size, it is once, few, many or the class of an expanded clone; other rows omit it.

few	TRBV5-1	TRBD2	TRBJ2-7	CASSFAGGGPTSEQYF	TGCGCCAGCAGCTTTGCGGGAGGAGGGCCTACGAGCGAGCAGTACTTC
.	TRBV28	.	TRBJ2-2	CATATNTGELFF	TGTGCCACAGCAACGAACACCGGGGAGCTGTTTTTT
few	TRBV28	.	TRBJ2-7	CASSWGSYEQYF	TGTGCCAGCAGTTGGGGTTCCTACGAGCAGTACTTC
many	TRBV4-1	TRBD2	TRBJ2-5	CASSLRLADQETQYF	TGCGCCAGCAGTCTGAGACTAGCGGACCAAGAGACCCAGTACTTC
.	TRBV20-1	TRBD2	TRBJ2-7	CSARDGRASYEQYF	TGCAGTGCTAGAGATGGGAGGGCCTCCTACGAGCAGTACTTC
.	TRBV3-1	.	TRBJ2-2	CASSQEPGWGTGELFF	TGTGCCAGCAGCCAAGAGCCGGGTTGGGGGACCGGGGAGCTGTTTTTT
.	TRBV28	.	TRBJ2-3	CASSRRATISTDTQYF	TGTGCCAGCAGCCGACGGGCCACTATAAGCACAGATACGCAGTATTTT
.	TRBV20-1	.	TRBJ1-5	CSASLGGSNQPQHF	TGCAGTGCTAGTTTGGGGGGTAGCAATCAGCCCCAGCATTTT
few	TRBV5-1	TRBD1	TRBJ1-1	CASSLATGEAEAFF	TGCGCCAGCAGCTTGGCGACAGGGGAGGCTGAAGCTTTCTTT
.	TRBV20-1	TRBD2	TRBJ2-7	CSAREGLAYEQYF	TGCAGTGCTAGAGAGGGACTAGCCTACGAGCAGTACTTC
.	TRBV27	.	TRBJ2-1	CASMKAYNEQFF	TGTGCCAGTATGAAGGCGTACAATGAGCAGTTCTTC
.	TRBV20-1	.	TRBJ1-3	CSASRAGPLNTIYF	TGCAGTGCCAGCCGGGCGGGACCCCTGAACACCATATATTTT
few	TRBV27	.	TRBJ2-3	CASASRGTWDTQYF	TGTGCCAGCGCCAGTAGGGGGACCTGGGATACGCAGTATTTT
few	TRBV4-3	TRBD1	TRBJ1-1	CASSQGDSDDEAFF	TGCGCCAGCAGCCAAGGGGACAGCGATGATGAAGCTTTCTTT
few	TRBV20-1	TRBD1	TRBJ1-4	CSAGTVLNEKLFF	TGCAGTGCTGGGACAGTCCTTAATGAAAAACTGTTTTTT
few	TRBV7-9	TRBD2	TRBJ2-3	CASTLLLAGSTDTQYF	TGTGCCAGCACCCTTCTTCTAGCGGGAAGCACAGATACGCAGTATTTT
few	TRBV6-5	TRBD1	TRBJ2-3	CASKVTGQGPHIPYDTQYF	TGTGCCAGCAAAGTTACTGGACAGGGGCCCCATATCCCCTATGATACGCAGTATTTT
.	TRBV24-1	.	TRBJ2-1	CATSDLQGSSYNEQFF	TGTGCCACCAGTGATTTGCAGGGAAGCTCCTACAATGAGCAGTTCTTC
few	TRBV14	TRBD2	TRBJ2-1	CASSQRREGHEQFF	TGTGCCAGCAGCCAAAGACGGGAGGGCCATGAGCAGTTCTTC
many	TRBV18	.	TRBJ2-1	CASRRSYNEQFF	TGTGCCAGCAGAAGGTCCTACAATGAGCAGTTCTTC
few	TRBV4-2	TRBD1	TRBJ1-1	CASSRHGQENTEAFF	TGTGCCAGCAGCCGCCACGGACAGGAGAACACTGAAGCTTTCTTT
few	TRBV5-7	TRBD2	TRBJ2-3	CASSPGTSRRTDTQYF	TGTGCCAGCAGCCCCGGGACTAGCAGGCGCACAGATACGCAGTATTTT
.	TRBV28	TRBD1	TRBJ2-4	CASSFKGYNRGNAAKNIQYF	TGTGCCAGCAGTTTCAAGGGGTATAACAGGGGGAATGCGGCCAAAAACATTCAGTACTTC
.	TRBV12-3/TRBV12-4	.	TRBJ1-5	CASSPTVYNQPQHF	TGTGCCAGCAGCCCTACGGTTTACAATCAGCCCCAGCATTTT
.	TRBV19	TRBD1	TRBJ2-3	CASSIFCGTGCPTITDTQYF	TGTGCCAGTAGTATATTTTGCGGGACAGGGTGCCCCACGATCACAGATACGCAGTATTTT
few	TRBV29-1	.	TRBJ1-3	CSVERQISGNTIYF	TGCAGCGTTGAACGGCAAATCTCTGGAAACACCATATATTTT
few	TRBV20-1	TRBD2	TRBJ2-1	CSAMTLREGPYNEQFF	TGCAGTGCTATGACGCTGCGGGAGGGCCCCTACAATGAGCAGTTCTTC
.	TRBV7-6	TRBD1	TRBJ2-2	CASSLETTGGETGELFF	TGTGCCAGCAGCTTAGAAACCACAGGGGGCGAAACCGGGGAGCTGTTTTTT
.	TRBV7-2	TRBD2	TRBJ2-1	CASSGSGTSSFNEQFF	TGTGCCAGCAGCGGATCCGGGACTAGTAGTTTCAATGAGCAGTTCTTC
.	TRBV4-1	.	TRBJ1-5	CASSKTRGHGVGNQPQHF	TGCGCCAGCAGTAAGACACGGGGACACGGGGTTGGGAATCAGCCCCAGCATTTT
.	TRBV6-1	TRBD1	TRBJ2-2	CASTTGPNNPGELFF	TGTGCCAGCACGACAGGGCCGAATAACCCCGGGGAGCTGTTTTTT
many	TRBV29-1	.	TRBJ1-2	CSARPPQGTYTF	TGCAGCGCCCGGCCCCCACAGGGCACCTACACCTTC
few	TRBV28	TRBD1	TRBJ1-2	CASRTGASNGYGYTF	TGTGCCAGCAGGACAGGGGCCAGCAATGGCTATGGCTACACCTTC
many	TRBV20-1	.	TRBJ2-1	CSARVGIFSYNEQFF	TGCAGTGCTAGAGTGGGGATCTTCTCCTACAATGAGCAGTTCTTC
.	TRBV12-3/TRBV12-4	.	TRBJ1-5	CASSLNGGRPLFNQPQHF	TGTGCCAGCAGTTTAAACGGGGGTCGGCCGCTTTTCAATCAGCCCCAGCATTTT
.	TRBV4-1	.	TRBJ1-6	CASSQGFGGRSYNSPLHF	TGCGCCAGCAGCCAAGGCTTTGGGGGACGCTCCTATAATTCACCCCTCCACTTT
few	TRBV27	.	TRBJ2-2	CASSFPPGHYTGELFF	TGTGCCAGCAGTTTCCCCCCGGGACATTACACCGGGGAGCTGTTTTTT
many	TRBV7-6	TRBD1	TRBJ2-5	CASSLGHRGETQYF	TGTGCCAGCAGCTTAGGGCACAGGGGGGAGACCCAGTACTTC
.	TRBV6-6	TRBD1	TRBJ2-1	CASSYRGRNEQFF	TGTGCCAGCAGTTACAGGGGGCGGAATGAGCAGTTCTTC
few	TRBV6-6	.	TRBJ1-1	CATTWTMNTEAFF	TGTGCCACCACATGGACGATGAACACTGAAGCTTTCTTT
few	TRBV30	.	TRBJ1-2	CAFERNYGYTF	TGTGCCTTTGAGAGGAACTATGGCTACACCTTC
few	TRBV6-2/TRBV6-3	.	TRBJ1-6	CASSYRSGPPLDLYSSPLHF	TGTGCCAGCAGTTACCGAAGCGGACCTCCTTTGGACCTATATAGCTCACCCCTCCACTTT
.	TRBV5-1	TRBD2	TRBJ2-1	CASSPLVGGGREQFF	TGCGCCAGCAGCCCCCTCGTGGGGGGAGGGCGTGAGCAGTTCTTC
many	TRBV12-3/TRBV12-4	.	TRBJ1-2	CASSSGQNYGYTF	TGTGCCAGCAGTTCCGGACAGAACTATGGCTACACCTTC
many	TRBV3-1	TRBD2	TRBJ2-2	CASSRDSGGSRTGELFF	TGTGCCAGCAGCCGGGATAGCGGGGGTAGTCGGACCGGGGAGCTGTTTTTT
few	TRBV7-6	.	TRBJ2-2	CASGPENTGELFF	TGTGCCAGCGGCCCTGAGAACACCGGGGAGCTGTTTTTT
.	TRBV5-8	TRBD1	TRBJ2-7	CASSAPGQANYEQYF	TGTGCCAGCAGCGCACCGGGACAGGCGAACTACGAGCAGTACTTC
few	TRBV9	TRBD2	TRBJ2-1	CASSTTSGSSRYEQFF	TGTGCCAGCAGCACGACTAGCGGGAGTTCGCGATATGAGCAGTTCTTC